The next 18 T cell receptor beta chains were all read from a single sample in a study of blood T cells in healthy people across ages. Then a second PCR, running roughly 6 to 11 cycles, was carried out with a sample-barcoded 5' primer and a J-beta primer mix. TCRdb ran MiXCR on the 5' RACE reads and lists one entry per CDR3 protein. The data hold roughly 700,000 distinct CDR3 sequences, with about 30% observed a single time. Sequencing was performed on blood. Source of these receptors: a woman of 80 years or more in good health.

CDR3 loop: CASSATSGYNEQFF. The CDR3 nucleotides read TGTGCCAGCAGCGCGACTAGCGGTTACAATGAGCAGTTCTTC. The J gene is TRBJ2-1, the V gene TRBV5-5; 9 nucleotides line up with TRBD2. The germline V gene has CDR1 SGHKS and CDR2 YYEKEE (reference sequence). This CDR3 spans 14 amino acids. Trimming cost V 4 bases and J 4 bases; bases outside gene matches: 3.

This clonotype was counted many times. Given a much more abundant clone one base away, this may be a read error. This chain links TRBV5-1 with TRBJ2-4, with TRBD1 matching over 9 bases. CDR1 is SGHRS and CDR2 is YFSETQ in the germline V gene. Trimming at V came to 4 bases and at J to 6 bases, leaving 8 bases not matched to a gene. CDR3 size: 15 residues. CDR3 coding DNA: TGCGCCAGCAGCCCTAGGACAGGGGTTCGAAACATTCAGTACTTC. Translation: CASSPRTGVRNIQYF.

This clonotype was recorded at least ten times. Mismatch with germline at one junction end may stem from a read error. This rearrangement joins TRBV5-1 to TRBJ2-5; TRBD2 might be the D (5 bases). The CDR3 is 13 amino acids. Germline V gene lookup returns CDR1 SGHRS and CDR2 YFSETQ. The DNA for the CDR3 is TGTGCCAGCAGCTTAGGTAGCGAAGAGACCCAGTACTTC. This gives the protein CASSLGSEETQYF.

This clonotype occurred many times. This chain joins TRBV10-3 and TRBJ2-7; 8 nucleotides agree with TRBD1. CDR3 length: 12 residues. Unmatched junction bases numbered 3, after V lost 6 bases and J lost 5 bases. Germline V lookup: CDR1 ENHRY, CDR2 SYGVKD. CDR3 amino acids: CAISLGQDEQYF. CDR3 nucleotides: TGTGCCATCAGCCTGGGACAGGACGAGCAGTACTTC.

This clonotype was detected many times. In DNA form, the CDR3 reads TGCAGCGCAGGGACAGGGGGCCGTGGCTACACCTTC. This sequence encodes CSAGTGGRGYTF. The rearrangement uses TRBV29-1 and TRBJ1-2, with 12 nucleotides matching TRBD1. Germline lookup yields CDR1 SQVTM and CDR2 ANQGSEA. The V gene end was trimmed by 7 bases and the J gene end by 7 bases; junction bases not matched to a gene: 4. This CDR3 is 12 amino acids long.

The V call is TRBV7-6, the J call TRBJ2-7; D is possibly TRBD2 (6 bases). V gave up 11 bases and J gave up 2 bases, with 22 bases separating them. This CDR3 has 15 residues. The germline V gene encodes CDR1 SGHVS and CDR2 FNYEAQ. CDR3: CAHSLAAGFTYEQYF. CDR3 in DNA: TGTGCCCACAGCTTAGCGGCAGGGTTTACCTACGAGCAGTACTTC. Together with reference TRBV7-6 and TRBJ2-7, the CDR3 gives the full variable domain: GAGVSQSPRYKVTKRGQDVALRCDPISGHVSLYWYRQALGQGPEFLTYFNYEAQQDKSGLPNDRFSAERPEGSISTLTIQRTEQRDSAMYRCAHSLAAGFTYEQYFGPGTRLTVT.

The J gene is TRBJ1-6, the V gene TRBV7-2; perhaps TRBD1 as D (6 bases). The ends were cut back, 1 base at V and 7 bases at J, with 11 bases in the middle. From germline, CDR1 is SGHTA and CDR2 FQGNSA. The CDR3 sequence is 15 residues long. In DNA, the CDR3 is TGTGCCAGCAGCTTAGTAGGAGGGGGGAATTCACCCCTCCACTTT. Protein product: CASSLVGGGNSPLHF.

The sample holds many counts of this clonotype. This clone may be a read error of a much larger clone one base away. The chain carries TRBV20-1 and TRBJ2-1; 8 nucleotides match TRBD2. Germline assignment: CDR1 DFQATT and CDR2 SNEGSKA (reference sequence). CDR3 length: 12 amino acids. The CDR3 DNA sequence: TGCAGGGCTCTGGCGGGGGGAGGTGAGCAGTTCTTC. Translation gives CRALAGGGEQFF.

The J gene is TRBJ2-5, the V gene TRBV28; 7 bases are a match to TRBD1. Germline-derived CDR1 and CDR2 are MDHEN and SYDVKM. Losses at the gene ends were 6 bases for V and 3 bases for J; bases not matched to a gene: 7. The CDR3 has 14 amino acids. The CDR3: CASSFDRVEETQYF. The CDR3 DNA reads as TGTGCCAGCAGCTTCGACAGGGTGGAAGAGACCCAGTACTTC.

V gene TRBV20-1 combines with J gene TRBJ1-2, with D tentatively TRBD1 (5 bases). V was shortened by 3 bases and J by 4 bases, with 18 bases between the two germline ends. The CDR3 has 15 residues. The V gene's germline CDR1 is DFQATT and CDR2 SNEGSKA (reference sequence). CDR3 region: CSASSGTHRSYGYTF. The DNA for the CDR3 is TGCAGTGCTAGTAGTGGGACCCACCGGAGCTATGGCTACACCTTC.

This clonotype has at least ten counts. Possible read error: a much larger clone is one base away. The chain couples TRBV20-1 to TRBJ2-1; D could derive from TRBD1 or TRBD2 (5 bases each). Trimming stripped 2 bases from V and 9 bases from J, with 20 bases between. The CDR3 is made up of 15 amino acids. Germline values: CDR1 DFQATT, CDR2 SNEGSKA (reference sequence). For the CDR3, the DNA is TGCAGTGCTAGACGACCACCTCCGGGACGAGCTGAGCAGTTCTTC. Translating gives CSARRPPPGRAEQFF.

This clonotype has a handful of counts. The rearrangement links TRBV7-9 to TRBJ1-4; D possibly corresponds to TRBD1 (6 bases). V lost 6 bases to trimming and J lost 0 bases, with 14 bases between them. Germline CDR1 and CDR2: SEHNR and FQNEAQ (reference sequence). The CDR3 has 16 residues. Written as DNA, the CDR3 is TGTGCCAGCAGTCCCGGGACACCTGCAACTAATGAAAAACTGTTTTTT. The encoded protein is CASSPGTPATNEKLFF.

In this sample, this clonotype turned up many times. J is TRBJ1-4 and V is TRBV29-1; TRBD1 agrees at 7 bases. Losses at the gene ends were 4 bases for V and 5 bases for J; bases not matched to a gene: 10. CDR3 length equals 15 residues. Germline V lookup: CDR1 SQVTM, CDR2 ANQGSEA. In DNA, the CDR3 is TGCAGCGTTGGGAACCTGACAGGGCCCAATGAAAAACTGTTTTTT. This sequence encodes CSVGNLTGPNEKLFF.

There are many counts of this clonotype. V usage is TRBV10-3 and J usage is TRBJ1-5; D might be TRBD1 (6 bases). The CDR3 covers 13 residues. Looked up from germline, CDR1 is ENHRY and CDR2 is SYGVKD. The V gene lost 3 bases and the J gene lost 4 bases, with 7 bases spanning the gap. This CDR3 is CAISDRGNQPQHF. CDR3 DNA: TGTGCCATCAGTGACAGGGGAAATCAGCCCCAGCATTTT.

The V call is TRBV2, the J call TRBJ2-5; D possibly corresponds to TRBD1 (6 bases). Germline V gene lookup returns CDR1 SNHLY and CDR2 FYNNEI. This CDR3 is built from 15 residues. V shed 5 bases and J shed 5 bases, with 18 bases lying between them. The DNA of the CDR3 is TGTGCCAGCAGTCCTCCTAGAGGGGGAACGGAGACCCAGTACTTC. Translating it yields CASSPPRGGTETQYF.

This chain connects TRBV5-5 to TRBJ1-1; no definite D call. Between the trimmed V and J ends, which lost 0 bases and 2 bases, there was a span of 14 bases. Germline V lookup: CDR1 SGHKS, CDR2 YYEKEE (reference sequence). This CDR3 contains 16 residues. CDR3 nucleotide sequence: TGTGCCAGCAGCTTGGGTTACAGTCGATTTAACACTGAAGCTTTCTTT. Amino acids: CASSLGYSRFNTEAFF.

This clonotype has ten or more counts. This rearrangement joins TRBV7-8 to TRBJ2-5; 10 bases are a match to TRBD1. Germline V gene sequence: CDR1 SGHVS, CDR2 FQNEAQ. V shed 2 bases and J 5 bases; nucleotides not matched to a gene: 11. The CDR3 spans 17 residues. The CDR3 sequence: CASSLRPPGQGMETQYF. The CDR3 bases are TGTGCCAGCAGCTTAAGGCCCCCGGGACAGGGGATGGAGACCCAGTACTTC.

This clonotype appeared a few times. V and J are TRBV10-3 and TRBJ1-5, with 8 nucleotides matching TRBD1. V lost 4 bases, J lost 6 bases, and 2 bases stayed unmatched. This CDR3 comprises 13 residues. The V gene's germline CDR1 is ENHRY and CDR2 SYGVKD. CDR3 sequence: CAISGTGIQPQHF. CDR3 in DNA: TGTGCCATCAGTGGGACAGGGATTCAGCCCCAGCATTTT.